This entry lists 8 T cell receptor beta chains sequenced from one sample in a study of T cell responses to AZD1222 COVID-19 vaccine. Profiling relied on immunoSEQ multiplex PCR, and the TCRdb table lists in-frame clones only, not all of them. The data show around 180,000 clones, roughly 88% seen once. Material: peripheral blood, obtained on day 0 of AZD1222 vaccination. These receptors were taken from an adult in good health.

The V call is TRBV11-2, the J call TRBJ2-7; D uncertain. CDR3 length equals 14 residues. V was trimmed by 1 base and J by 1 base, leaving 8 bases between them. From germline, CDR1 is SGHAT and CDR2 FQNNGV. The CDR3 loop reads CASSLGLNSYEQYF. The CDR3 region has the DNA TGTGCCAGCAGCTTAGGGTTAAATTCCTACGAGCAGTACTTC.

CDR3 coding DNA: TGTGCCACCAGCAAAATCACAGGGGGCAACACTGAAGCTTTCTTT. Encoded protein: CATSKITGGNTEAFF. The V gene is TRBV15, the J gene TRBJ1-1; 9 bases line up with TRBD1. From germline, CDR1 is LNHNV and CDR2 YYDKDF (reference sequence). The J segment lost 2 bases and the V segment lost 4 bases, leaving 5 bases of the junction unmatched. The CDR3 has 15 residues.

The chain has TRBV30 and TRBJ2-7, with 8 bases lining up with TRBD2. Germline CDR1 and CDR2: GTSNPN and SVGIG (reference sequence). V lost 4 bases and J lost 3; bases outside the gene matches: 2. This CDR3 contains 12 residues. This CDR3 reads CAWNGGGYEQYF. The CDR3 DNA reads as TGTGCCTGGAACGGGGGGGGCTACGAGCAGTACTTC.

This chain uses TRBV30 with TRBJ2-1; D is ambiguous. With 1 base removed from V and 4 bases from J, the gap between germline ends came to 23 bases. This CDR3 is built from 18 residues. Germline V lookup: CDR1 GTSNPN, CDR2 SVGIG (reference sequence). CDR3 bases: TGTGCCTGGAGTGGAGTCGTAGCCAAAGGGTTTCAATACAATGAGCAGTTCTTC. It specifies CAWSGVVAKGFQYNEQFF.

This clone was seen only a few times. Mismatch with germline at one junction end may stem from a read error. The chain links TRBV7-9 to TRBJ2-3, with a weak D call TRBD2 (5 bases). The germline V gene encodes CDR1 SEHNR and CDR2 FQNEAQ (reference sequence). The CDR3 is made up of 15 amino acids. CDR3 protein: CASSLAVAGTDTQYF. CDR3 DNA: TGTGCCAGCAGCCTAGCAGTGGCCGGCACAGATACGCAGTATTTT.

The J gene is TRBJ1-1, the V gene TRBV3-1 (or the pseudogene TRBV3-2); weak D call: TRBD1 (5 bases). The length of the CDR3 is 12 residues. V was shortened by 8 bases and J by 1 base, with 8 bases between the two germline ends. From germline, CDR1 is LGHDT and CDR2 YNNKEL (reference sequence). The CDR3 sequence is CASRGGNTEAFF. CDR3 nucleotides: TGTGCCAGCCGCGGGGGGAACACTGAAGCTTTCTTT.

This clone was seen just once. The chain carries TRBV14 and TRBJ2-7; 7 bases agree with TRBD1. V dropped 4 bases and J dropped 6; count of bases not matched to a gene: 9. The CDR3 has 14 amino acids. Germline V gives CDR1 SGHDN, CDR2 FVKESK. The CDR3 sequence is CASSPDRVYVEQYF. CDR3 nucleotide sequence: TGTGCCAGCAGCCCCGACAGGGTGTATGTCGAGCAGTACTTC.

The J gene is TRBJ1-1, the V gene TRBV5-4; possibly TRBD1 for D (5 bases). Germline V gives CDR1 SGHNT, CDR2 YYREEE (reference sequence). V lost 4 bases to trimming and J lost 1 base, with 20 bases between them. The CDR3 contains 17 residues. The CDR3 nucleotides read TGTGCCAGCAGCACACACCCTCCGGGACTTCAGAACACTGAAGCTTTCTTT. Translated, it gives CASSTHPPGLQNTEAFF.